A single sample gave rise to the 29 T cell receptor beta chains below, sequenced in a study of CD8+CD57+ T cells in acquired aplastic anemia. Profiling that covered TCR beta VDJ and CDR3 relied on genomic DNA as its template. MiXCR, run by TCRdb on the reads, gives a single entry per CDR3 protein. This table holds approximately 65,000 distinct CDR3 sequences, 55% found once. The specimen was sorted CD4+, CD8+, or CD8+CD57+ T cells (not recorded which) from PBMCs. All receptors derive from a human donor in good health, serving as a control.

In this sample, this clonotype turned up many times. This chain links TRBV5-1 with TRBJ2-7, with 12 bases matching TRBD2. V shed 0 bases and J 7 bases; nucleotides not matched to a gene: 8. Germline CDR1 and CDR2: SGHRS and YFSETQ. This CDR3 contains 16 residues. The CDR3 here is CASSLERASGRAEQYF. Here the CDR3 DNA reads TGCGCCAGCAGCTTGGAGCGGGCTAGCGGGAGGGCGGAGCAGTACTTC.

Only a few counts were recorded for this clonotype. A much larger clone lies one base from this, so it may be a read error. The chain recombines TRBV6-1 with TRBJ1-1; weak D call: TRBD1 (6 bases). Germline V lookup: CDR1 MNHNS, CDR2 SASEGT. CDR3 length: 13 amino acids. CDR3 DNA: TGTGCCTGCAGCCGATCAGGGGTCACTGAAGCTTTCTTT. Protein sequence: CACSRSGVTEAFF.

The chain has TRBV13 and TRBJ2-3; 8 positions match TRBD2. The CDR3 runs to 19 residues. V shed 5 bases, J shed 6 bases, and the junction held 22 bases outside the gene matches. From germline, CDR1 is PRHDT and CDR2 FYEKMQ (reference sequence). The CDR3 DNA reads TGTGCCAGCAGCAGTCCGGCGGGATATCCGGGAGGGGTCGGGGATACGCAGTATTTT. Translation gives CASSSPAGYPGGVGDTQYF.

The chain links TRBV25-1 to TRBJ1-5; D is possibly TRBD1 (5 bases). The CDR3 runs to 17 residues. Germline assignment: CDR1 MGHDK and CDR2 SYGVNS. V gave up 1 base and J gave up 5 bases, with 18 bases separating them. CDR3 loop: CASSESGAGWEHQPQHF. The CDR3 bases are TGTGCCAGCAGTGAATCGGGCGCAGGGTGGGAGCATCAGCCCCAGCATTTT. The variable domain in full, with the rest retrieved from reference TRBV25-1 and TRBJ1-5, is EADIYQTPRYLVIGTGKKITLECSQTMGHDKMYWYQQDPGMELHLIHYSYGVNSTEKGDLSSESTVSRIRTEHFPLTLESARPSHTSQYLCASSESGAGWEHQPQHFGDGTRLSIL.

Comment on this clonotype: An end of the junction does not agree with germline; a read error may underlie this. The CDR3 coding sequence is TGTGCCAGTAGAAACAGCCGGCCCGTGAACACTGAAGCTCTCTTT. Translating it yields CASRNSRPVNTEALF. This chain joins TRBV7-9 and TRBJ1-1, with unresolved D. CDR1 and CDR2 from the germline V gene are SEHNR and FQNEAQ (reference sequence). This CDR3 region has 15 residues.

The CDR3 sequence is CASSWTGDPNYNEQFF. The CDR3, as DNA: TGCGCCAGCAGCTGGACTGGGGATCCGAACTACAATGAGCAGTTCTTC. The genes are TRBV5-1 and TRBJ2-1; tentatively, D is TRBD2 (5 bases). Looked up from germline, CDR1 is SGHRS and CDR2 is YFSETQ. The V and J ends lost 3 bases and 3 bases respectively, with 16 bases between them. CDR3 length: 16 residues.

The rearrangement joins TRBV29-1 to TRBJ2-3; 15 positions match TRBD2. CDR3 length equals 17 residues. Germline lookup yields CDR1 SQVTM and CDR2 ANQGSEA. The CDR3 DNA is TGCAGAGCCGAAGGACTAGCGGGAGGGCCCCTCCCAGATACGCAGTATTTT. Its translation: CRAEGLAGGPLPDTQYF.

This clonotype was found many times. The rearrangement joins TRBV3-1 to TRBJ1-5, with D perhaps TRBD1 (5 bases). The V gene's germline CDR1 is LGHDT and CDR2 YNNKEL (reference sequence). There are 13 residues in the CDR3. The V gene lost 2 bases and the J gene lost 6 bases, with 8 bases spanning the gap. The DNA of the CDR3 is TGTGCCAGCAGCCAACGGGGGGGTCAGCCCCAGCATTTT. Its translation is CASSQRGGQPQHF.

The V and J genes are TRBV5-1 and TRBJ2-1; TRBD2 matches at 9 bases. After removal of 0 bases from V and 6 bases from J, the junction contained 7 bases not matched to a gene. The CDR3 sequence is 16 residues long. Germline V gene data show CDR1 as SGHRS and CDR2 as YFSETQ. CDR3 sequence: CASSLAGLSGGNEQFF. The DNA of the CDR3 is TGCGCCAGCAGCTTGGCCGGGCTTAGCGGGGGCAATGAGCAGTTCTTC.

This clonotype was seen repeatedly, ten times or more. The genes are TRBV13 and TRBJ2-4, with unresolved D. Germline V gene lookup returns CDR1 PRHDT and CDR2 FYEKMQ (reference sequence). Between the trimmed V and J ends, which lost 5 bases and 0 bases, there was a span of 11 bases. This CDR3 is built from 15 residues. The CDR3 spells CASSPSRLAKNIQYF. DNA of the CDR3: TGTGCCAGCAGCCCCAGCCGCTTAGCCAAAAACATTCAGTACTTC. Complete variable domain (other parts from reference TRBV13 and TRBJ2-4): AAGVIQSPRHLIKEKRETATLKCYPIPRHDTVYWYQQGPGQDPQFLISFYEKMQSDKGSIPDRFSAQQFSDYHSELNMSSLELGDSALYFCASSPSRLAKNIQYFGAGTRLSVL.

This clonotype is classed as medium-sized. The chain couples TRBV10-3 to TRBJ2-1, with TRBD1 as a possible D gene (5 bases). Deletions cut 3 bases from V and 4 bases from J, with 7 bases between. Germline CDR1 ENHRY, CDR2 SYGVKD. The CDR3 runs to 13 residues. The CDR3 loop reads CAISDRQYNEQFF. CDR3 sequence (DNA): TGTGCCATCAGTGATCGACAGTACAATGAGCAGTTCTTC.

V is TRBV15 and J is TRBJ2-7, with D possibly matching TRBD1 (6 bases). The CDR3 is made up of 18 amino acids. The germline CDR1 and CDR2 sequences are LNHNV and YYDKDF (reference sequence). V was shortened by 5 bases and J by 6 bases, with 29 bases between the two germline ends. The chain's CDR3 is CATSLPWTTVRGKGEQYF. The CDR3 coding sequence is TGTGCCACCAGCCTGCCCTGGACGACGGTCAGGGGTAAGGGCGAGCAGTACTTC.

The V call is TRBV25-1, the J call TRBJ1-6; TRBD1 might be the D (5 bases). Germline V gene data show CDR1 as MGHDK and CDR2 as SYGVNS. V dropped 6 bases and J dropped 8 bases, with 11 bases sitting between them. This CDR3 region has 13 residues. For the CDR3, the DNA is TGTGCCAGCAGAGTTGGGGCCTATTCACCCCTCCACTTT. Its translation is CASRVGAYSPLHF.

A note on this clonotype: A much larger clone sits a single nucleotide away, making a read error possible. J is TRBJ2-3 and V is TRBV25-1; D not resolved. Per germline, CDR1 MGHDK and CDR2 SYGVNS. The CDR3 totals 12 residues. The CDR3 protein is CASSACTDTQYF. The CDR3 coding sequence is TGTGCGAGCTCCGCTTGCACAGATACGCAGTATTTT. The variable domain in full, with the rest retrieved from reference TRBV25-1 and TRBJ2-3, is EADIYQTPRYLVIGTGKKITLECSQTMGHDKMYWYQQDPGMELHLIHYSYGVNSTEKGDLSSESTVSRIRTEHFPLTLESARPSHTSQYLCASSACTDTQYFGPGTRLTVL.

This clonotype occurred many times. The rearrangement links TRBV7-3 to TRBJ2-3, with 9 bases that match TRBD2. V was pared by 2 bases and J by 0 bases, with 6 bases of the junction left unmatched. This CDR3 is built from 17 residues. Germline V CDR1 and CDR2: SGHTA, FQGTGA. CDR3 amino acids: CASSLRRGGVSTDTQYF. CDR3 DNA: TGTGCCAGCAGCTTACGTCGCGGGGGGGTCAGCACAGATACGCAGTATTTT.

The rearrangement links TRBV5-8 to TRBJ1-1; 10 bases are a match to TRBD1. Germline-derived CDR1 and CDR2 are SGHTS and YDEGEE. The CDR3 spans 15 residues. Trimming cost V 0 bases and J 7 bases; bases outside gene matches: 6. This CDR3 reads CASSLGGQGFIEAFF. CDR3 DNA sequence: TGTGCCAGCAGCTTGGGGGGACAGGGGTTCATTGAAGCTTTCTTT.

The chain uses TRBV29-1 and TRBJ2-1; 8 nucleotides align to TRBD2. This CDR3 is built from 16 residues. The trim removed 0 bases at V and 3 bases at J, leaving 7 bases unmatched. CDR1 and CDR2 from the germline V gene are SQVTM and ANQGSEA. This CDR3 reads CSVEEAGGRNYNEQFF. CDR3 nucleotide sequence: TGCAGCGTTGAAGAGGCGGGGGGCCGAAACTACAATGAGCAGTTCTTC.

The chain uses TRBV9 and TRBJ1-6, with D unclear. Trimming left V 0 bases short and J 7 bases short, with 5 bases between. Germline V gene sequence: CDR1 SGDLS, CDR2 YYNGEE. The CDR3 runs to 13 residues. In nucleotides, the CDR3 is TGTGCCAGCAGCGTAGGGACGAATTCACCCCTCCACTTT. Translated, it gives CASSVGTNSPLHF. Complete variable domain (other parts from reference TRBV9 and TRBJ1-6): DSGVTQTPKHLITATGQRVTLRCSPRSGDLSVYWYQQSLDQGLQFLIQYYNGEERAKGNILERFSAQQFPDLHSELNLSSLELGDSALYFCASSVGTNSPLHFGNGTRLTVT.

There are many counts of this clonotype. The chain couples TRBV20-1 to TRBJ2-1, with TRBD2 matching over 7 bases. This CDR3 has 15 residues. Germline V gene sequence: CDR1 DFQATT, CDR2 SNEGSKA (reference sequence). The ends lost 3 bases at V and 5 bases at J; junction bases unmatched: 10. The CDR3 sequence is CSARAFAGTNNEQFF. Written as DNA, the CDR3 is TGCAGTGCTAGGGCGTTCGCCGGGACTAACAATGAGCAGTTCTTC.

The chain uses TRBV24-1 and TRBJ2-5; D not certain. With 8 bases removed from V and 5 bases from J, the gap between germline ends came to 5 bases. Looked up from germline, CDR1 is KGHDR and CDR2 is SFDVKD. This CDR3 is 10 amino acids long. The CDR3 DNA reads TGTGCCACCATTAGTGAGACCCAGTACTTC. Translated: CATISETQYF.

This clonotype was detected many times. The gene calls are TRBV18 and TRBJ2-5; unclear D gene. The CDR3 extends over 12 amino acids. Per germline, CDR1 KGHSH and CDR2 LQKENI. V shed 6 bases and J shed 5 bases, with 10 bases lying between them. CDR3 residues: CASSSQWETQYF. The DNA for the CDR3 is TGTGCCAGCTCGTCCCAGTGGGAGACCCAGTACTTC.

The V call is TRBV7-8, the J call TRBJ2-7; D unclear. V was clipped by 5 bases and J by 4 bases, with 9 bases between them. The CDR3 totals 12 residues. Germline CDR1 and CDR2: SGHVS and FQNEAQ. CDR3 amino acids: CASSHGSYEQYF. In DNA form, the CDR3 reads TGTGCCAGCAGCCACGGGTCTTACGAGCAGTACTTC.

V gene TRBV29-1 combines with J gene TRBJ2-1; D may match TRBD1 or TRBD2 (5 bases each). Germline CDR1 reads SQVTM; CDR2 reads ANQGSEA. Between the trimmed V and J ends, which lost 4 bases and 0 bases, there was a span of 19 bases. There are 17 residues in the CDR3. CDR3 nucleotide sequence: TGCAGCGTTGGGGACGGTAGCCTACCCTACTCCTACAATGAGCAGTTCTTC. This sequence encodes CSVGDGSLPYSYNEQFF.

The CDR3 nucleotides are TGTGCCAGCAGTGAGAGGGGCAGACAGCCCCAGCATTTT. Amino acids: CASSERGRQPQHF. The chain employs TRBV2 and TRBJ1-5; a possible D gene is TRBD1 (5 bases). V shed 3 bases and J shed 7 bases, with 10 bases lying between them. This CDR3 has 13 amino acids. CDR1 is SNHLY and CDR2 is FYNNEI in the germline V gene.

Concerning this clonotype: At one boundary the junction diverges from the germline segment, which might be a read error. The chain is built from TRBV29-1 and TRBJ2-1, with 9 bases fitting TRBD1. The CDR3 is 15 amino acids. Per germline, CDR1 SQVTM and CDR2 ANQGSEA. CDR3 nucleotide sequence: TGCAGCGTTGGGACAGGGGACGGAGTCTACTATGAGCAGTTCTTC. It is translated as CSVGTGDGVYYEQFF.

The chain carries TRBV2 and TRBJ2-3; TRBD2 might be the D (6 bases). Germline V gene lookup returns CDR1 SNHLY and CDR2 FYNNEI. Trimming removed 2 bases from V and 2 bases from J, with 8 bases in between. This CDR3 is built from 14 residues. In DNA, the CDR3 is TGTGCCAGCAGTGAAAAGGGACTCACAGATACGCAGTATTTT. Its protein product is CASSEKGLTDTQYF. The full variable domain, with the rest looked up from reference TRBV2 and TRBJ2-3, is EPEVTQTPSHQVTQMGQEVILRCVPISNHLYFYWYRQILGQKVEFLVSFYNNEISEKSEIFDDQFSVERPDGSNFTLKIRSTKLEDSAMYFCASSEKGLTDTQYFGPGTRLTVL.

The rearrangement joins TRBV10-3 to TRBJ1-2; D call uncertain. V dropped 5 bases and J dropped 2 bases, with 15 bases sitting between them. The CDR3 consists of 15 residues. Germline values: CDR1 ENHRY, CDR2 SYGVKD. CDR3 loop: CAISLVDGGNYGYTF. CDR3 nucleotides: TGTGCCATCAGTCTGGTGGACGGAGGGAACTATGGCTACACCTTC.

There are many counts of this clonotype. The V and J genes are TRBV5-6 and TRBJ2-1; 10 nucleotides line up with TRBD2. The CDR3 consists of 14 residues. The germline CDR1 and CDR2 sequences are SGHDT and YYEEEE. After removal of 3 bases from V and 10 bases from J, the junction contained 7 bases not matched to a gene. The CDR3 sequence is CASSSTSGVREQFF. CDR3 nucleotide sequence: TGTGCCAGCAGCTCCACTAGCGGGGTAAGGGAGCAGTTCTTC. The variable domain in full, completed from reference TRBV5-6 and TRBJ2-1, reads DAGVTQSPTHLIKTRGQQVTLRCSPKSGHDTVSWYQQALGQGPQFIFQYYEEEERQRGNFPDRFSGHQFPNYSSELNVNALLLGDSALYLCASSSTSGVREQFFGPGTRLTVL.

Regarding this clonotype: The germline gene is not matched at one end of the junction; a read error may be the cause. V gene TRBV7-3 combines with J gene TRBJ1-1, with D maybe TRBD1 (6 bases). This CDR3 is built from 17 residues. CDR1 SGHTA and CDR2 FQGTGA come from the germline V gene. The CDR3 reads CARSFGGTLNLGTEAFF. The CDR3 DNA follows: TGTGCCCGCAGCTTCGGGGGGACACTCAACTTGGGCACTGAAGCTTTCTTT.